This T cell receptor (beta chain) appears in the sequencing data of a study of CD8+ T cells in alopecia areata. Sequencing relied on a cDNA template that was reverse transcribed from extracted RNA. Here immunoSEQ multiplex PCR was the method, and the copy in TCRdb shows in-frame clones only, minus some. The data contain tens of thousands of clones, 44% of them singletons. J lost 5 bases, V lost 4 bases, and 11 bases had no gene match. Looked up from germline, CDR1 is SGHTA and CDR2 is FQGTGA. The CDR3 loop spans 15 amino acids. Broader study findings: Scalp sequencing captures resident alphabeta T cells of normal skin too. Lesional scalp, notably in alopecia totalis/universalis, had clonality above that of normal scalp.

Note on this clone: What it binds is unknown.

Lesional scalp punch biopsies and peripheral blood came from alopecia areata patients. It was from PBMCs that CD4+ and CD8+ T cells were sorted. V gene TRBV7-3 combines with J gene TRBJ2-7; 7 bases agree with TRBD2. The sample taken for sequencing was NKG2D-low CD8+ T cells sorted from blood. This receptor was taken from a human donor with alopecia areata. Written as DNA, the CDR3 is TGTGCCAGCAGCTCGTCGGGCGGGAGAGCAGACGAGCAGTACTTC. Translation: CASSSSGGRADEQYF.